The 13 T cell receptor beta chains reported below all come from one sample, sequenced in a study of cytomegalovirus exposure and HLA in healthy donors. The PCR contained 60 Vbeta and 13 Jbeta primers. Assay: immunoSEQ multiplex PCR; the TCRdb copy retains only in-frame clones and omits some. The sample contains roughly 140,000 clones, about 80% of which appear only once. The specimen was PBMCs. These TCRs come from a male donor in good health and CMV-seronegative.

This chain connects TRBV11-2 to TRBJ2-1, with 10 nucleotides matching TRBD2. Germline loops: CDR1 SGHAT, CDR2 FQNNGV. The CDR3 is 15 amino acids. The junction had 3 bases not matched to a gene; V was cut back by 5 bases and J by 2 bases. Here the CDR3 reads CASSRLAGAYNEQFF. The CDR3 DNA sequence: TGTGCCAGCAGCCGTCTAGCGGGGGCCTACAATGAGCAGTTCTTC.

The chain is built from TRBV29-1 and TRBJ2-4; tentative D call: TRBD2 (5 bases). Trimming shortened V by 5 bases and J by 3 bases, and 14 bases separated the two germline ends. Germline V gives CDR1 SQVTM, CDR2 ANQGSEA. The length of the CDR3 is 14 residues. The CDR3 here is CSVQDGEGKNIQYF. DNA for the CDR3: TGCAGCGTTCAGGACGGAGAGGGCAAAAACATTCAGTACTTC.

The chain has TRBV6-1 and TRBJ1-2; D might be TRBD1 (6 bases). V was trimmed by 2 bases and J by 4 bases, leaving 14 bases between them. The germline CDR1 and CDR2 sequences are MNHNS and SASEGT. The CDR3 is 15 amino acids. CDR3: CASSEPAGTSYGYTF. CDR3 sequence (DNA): TGTGCCAGCAGTGAACCCGCAGGGACAAGCTATGGCTACACCTTC.

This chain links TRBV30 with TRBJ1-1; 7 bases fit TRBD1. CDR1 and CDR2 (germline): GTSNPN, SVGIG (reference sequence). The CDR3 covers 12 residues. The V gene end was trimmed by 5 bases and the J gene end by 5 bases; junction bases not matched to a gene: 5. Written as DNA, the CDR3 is TGTGCCTGGGACAGGGCCTTTACTGAAGCTTTCTTT. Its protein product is CAWDRAFTEAFF. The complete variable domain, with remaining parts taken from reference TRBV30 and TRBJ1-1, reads SQTIHQWPATLVQPVGSPLSLECTVEGTSNPNLYWYRQAAGRGLQLLFYSVGIGQISSEVPQNLSASRPQDRQFILSSKKLLLSDSGFYLCAWDRAFTEAFFGQGTRLTVV.

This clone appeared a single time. As DNA, the CDR3 is TGCAGCGCCTGGCTCAATGAGCAGTTCTTC. This sequence encodes CSAWLNEQFF. This chain joins TRBV29-1 and TRBJ2-1; D remains ambiguous. This CDR3 contains 10 residues. V lost 7 bases and J 6 bases, leaving 7 bases between the germline ends. Germline lookup yields CDR1 SQVTM and CDR2 ANQGSEA.

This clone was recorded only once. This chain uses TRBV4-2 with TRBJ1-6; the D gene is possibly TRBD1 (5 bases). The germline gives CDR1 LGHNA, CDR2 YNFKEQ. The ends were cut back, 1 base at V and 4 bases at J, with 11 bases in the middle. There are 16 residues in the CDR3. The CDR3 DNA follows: TGTGCCAGCAGCCAAGTAGACAGTTCATATAATTCACCCCTCCACTTT. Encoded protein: CASSQVDSSYNSPLHF.

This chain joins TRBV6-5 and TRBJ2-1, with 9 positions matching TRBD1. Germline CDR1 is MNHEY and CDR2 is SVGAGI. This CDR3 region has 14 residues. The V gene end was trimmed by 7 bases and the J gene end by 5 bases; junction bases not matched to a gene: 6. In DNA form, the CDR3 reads TGTGCCAGCACCAGACAGGGGGGCGACAATGAGCAGTTCTTC. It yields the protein CASTRQGGDNEQFF.

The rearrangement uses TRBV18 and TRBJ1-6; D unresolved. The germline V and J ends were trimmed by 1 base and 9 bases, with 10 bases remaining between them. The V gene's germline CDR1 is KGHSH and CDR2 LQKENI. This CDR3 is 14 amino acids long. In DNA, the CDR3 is TGTGCCAGCTCACCACTCTCGCGGGTTTCACCCCTCCACTTT. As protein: CASSPLSRVSPLHF.

CDR3 protein: CASSLPQEPDTEAFF. The CDR3 nucleotides read TGCGCCAGCAGCTTGCCACAGGAACCTGACACTGAAGCTTTCTTT. This rearrangement joins TRBV5-1 to TRBJ1-1, with D possibly TRBD1 on 5 matching bases. Trimming left V 1 base short and J 3 bases short, with 13 bases between. The CDR3 length is 15 residues. In germline, CDR1 is SGHRS, CDR2 YFSETQ.

The CDR3 here is CASRRTGQMDYTF. The CDR3 DNA follows: TGTGCCAGCCGCCGGACAGGGCAAATGGACTACACCTTC. V is TRBV28 and J is TRBJ1-2; 8 bases agree with TRBD1. V shed 8 bases and J 10 bases; nucleotides not matched to a gene: 12. The CDR3 loop spans 13 amino acids. CDR1 is MDHEN, CDR2 SYDVKM, per germline.

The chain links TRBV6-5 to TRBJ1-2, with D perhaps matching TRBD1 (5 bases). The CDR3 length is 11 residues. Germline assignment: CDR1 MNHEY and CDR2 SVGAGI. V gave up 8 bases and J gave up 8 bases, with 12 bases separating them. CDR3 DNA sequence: TGTGCCAGCCGGGGACGGGGGGGCTACACCTTC. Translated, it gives CASRGRGGYTF.

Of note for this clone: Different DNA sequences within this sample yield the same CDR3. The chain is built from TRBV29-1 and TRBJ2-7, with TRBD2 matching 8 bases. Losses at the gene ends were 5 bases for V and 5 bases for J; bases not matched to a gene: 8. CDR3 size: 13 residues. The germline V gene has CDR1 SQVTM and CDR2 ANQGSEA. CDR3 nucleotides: TGCAGCGTTACGGGAGGGGGAGGCCACGAGCAGTACTTC. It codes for CSVTGGGGHEQYF.

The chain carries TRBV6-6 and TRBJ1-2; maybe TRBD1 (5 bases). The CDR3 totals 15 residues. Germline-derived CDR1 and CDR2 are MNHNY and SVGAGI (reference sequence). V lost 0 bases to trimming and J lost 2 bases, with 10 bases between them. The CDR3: CASSYSDTKNYGYTF. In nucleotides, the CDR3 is TGTGCCAGCAGTTACTCGGACACCAAGAACTATGGCTACACCTTC.